This is a list of T cell receptor beta chains from one sample in a study of blood T cell repertoires in COVID-19. Libraries were prepared by immunoSEQ multiplex PCR; TCRdb keeps only in-frame clonotypes and omits some of them. The sample records around 37,000 clones, 65% to 75% being singletons. Sequences were obtained from peripheral blood. The receptor source for this set is a man between 70 and 80 years old with COVID-19, enrolled during active disease. CDR3s leave out the opening cysteine and the closing phenylalanine or tryptophan. The order of the fields is CDR3 length, V gene, J gene, CDR3 protein.

len: 13; v_gene: TRBV5-1; j_gene: TRBJ1-1; CDR3aa: ASSLAGPGFGSAF
len: 13; v_gene: TRBV4-1; j_gene: TRBJ1-5; CDR3aa: ASSQDPDRAGAQH
len: 13; v_gene: TRBV2; j_gene: TRBJ1-4; CDR3aa: ASSEGIMSGEKLF
len: 11; v_gene: TRBV6-5; j_gene: TRBJ2-5; CDR3aa: ASSYRDSPTQY
len: 12; v_gene: TRBV5-1; j_gene: TRBJ2-1; CDR3aa: ASSGTSANNEQF
len: 13; v_gene: TRBV5-4; j_gene: TRBJ1-3; CDR3aa: ASSTRDRGGNTIY
len: 10; v_gene: TRBV12-3/TRBV12-4; j_gene: TRBJ2-3; CDR3aa: ASTNSADTQY
len: 12; v_gene: TRBV28; j_gene: TRBJ1-2; CDR3aa: ASAGQPLVYGYT
len: 13; v_gene: TRBV4-1; j_gene: TRBJ2-2; CDR3aa: ASSQGTGGSGELF
len: 8; v_gene: TRBV5-8; j_gene: TRBJ2-7; CDR3aa: ASSHYEQY
len: 14; v_gene: TRBV5-1; j_gene: TRBJ2-1; CDR3aa: ASSLGGTGGEKEQF
len: 13; v_gene: TRBV28; j_gene: TRBJ2-7; CDR3aa: ASSLAGGSSYEQY
len: 14; v_gene: TRBV27; j_gene: TRBJ1-6; CDR3aa: ASSAGGFPFNSPLH
len: 10; v_gene: TRBV29-1; j_gene: TRBJ2-7; CDR3aa: SVHESSYEQY
len: 11; v_gene: TRBV6-5; j_gene: TRBJ2-7; CDR3aa: ASVAAGLEEQY
len: 16; v_gene: TRBV13; j_gene: TRBJ2-2; CDR3aa: ASSHIRAGRFNTGELF